This TCR beta chain was sequenced during a study of cytomegalovirus exposure and HLA in healthy donors. Study findings and constraints: Analysis was carried out at a later point, and it linked a missense DCLRE1C variant to TCR beta V- and J-gene trimming. Differences between HLA loci emerged in a later analysis of TCR association rates, with DRB1 most and HLA-C fewest.

Primers for the PCR totalled 60 Vbeta and 13 Jbeta. Authors' processing steps: The count from a later analysis was about 80 million unique TCR beta chains, some 10 million of them shared. Only in-frame clones appear in the TCRdb table, and some are missing; sequencing was by immunoSEQ multiplex PCR. Clone size and V and J calls were adopted from that table, with D and trimming inferred from the DNA. This table holds about 200,000 clones, around 70% found once. Each of the donors was a healthy bone marrow donor. A note on this clone: The target antigen is unknown.

This TCR derives from a man aged 35 to 55 in good health and CMV-seropositive. The sample taken for sequencing was PBMCs.

This chain's CDR3 is CASSLGQGEYTGELFF. CDR3 bases: TGTGCCAGCAGCCTGGGACAGGGGGAGTACACCGGGGAGCTGTTTTTT. The V gene is TRBV11-3, the J gene TRBJ2-2; 11 positions agree with TRBD1. This CDR3 has 16 amino acids. CDR1 and CDR2 from the germline V gene are SGHNT and YENEEA. V lost 5 bases to trimming and J lost 3 bases; unmatched junction nucleotides: 5.